The 30 T cell receptor beta chains below were found in one sample sequenced in a study of T-cell memory formation after mild COVID-19. TCRdb re-derived calls from the 5' RACE reads in MiXCR, one entry per CDR3 protein. In the table there are about 270,000 distinct CDR3 sequences, 15% to 20% of which are singletons. The sequenced sample was PBMCs or a T cell subset sorted from them (not recorded which). The receptors shown here come from a man between 18 and 29 years old who had mild COVID-19 (a few samples of this study predate the infection). Cell type and time point are not known.

The chain carries TRBV5-1 and TRBJ1-2, with TRBD1 matching over 7 bases. Germline V gene data show CDR1 as SGHRS and CDR2 as YFSETQ. The junction had 10 bases not matched to a gene; V was cut back by 7 bases and J by 4 bases. This CDR3 contains 14 residues. The CDR3 nucleotides read TGCGCCAGCCGAGATAGGGGGCGACTCTATGGCTACACCTTC. As protein: CASRDRGRLYGYTF.

The chain carries TRBV20-1 and TRBJ1-4; no firm D call. V was shortened by 5 bases and J by 0 bases, with 7 bases between the two germline ends. Germline assignment: CDR1 DFQATT and CDR2 SNEGSKA (reference sequence). There are 13 residues in the CDR3. DNA for the CDR3: TGCAGTGCTTCAGCGGCAACTAATGAAAAACTGTTTTTT. It is translated as CSASAATNEKLFF.

This clonotype was seen repeatedly, ten times or more. The J gene is TRBJ2-7, the V gene TRBV7-8; 8 nucleotides line up with TRBD1. Germline V gives CDR1 SGHVS, CDR2 FQNEAQ. V lost 5 bases, J lost 2 bases, and 5 bases stayed unmatched. The length of the CDR3 is 14 residues. CDR3 in amino acids: CASSVGQGAYEQYF. CDR3 in DNA: TGTGCCAGCAGCGTCGGACAGGGTGCCTACGAGCAGTACTTC.

This clonotype appeared a few times. This chain uses TRBV5-1 with TRBJ2-5; 8 bases match TRBD1. The J segment lost 4 bases and the V segment lost 4 bases, leaving 6 bases of the junction unmatched. Germline V lookup: CDR1 SGHRS, CDR2 YFSETQ. The CDR3 has 14 amino acids. The CDR3 protein is CASSDVQGGETQYF. In DNA, the CDR3 is TGCGCCAGCAGCGACGTACAGGGGGGAGAGACCCAGTACTTC.

This clonotype was found a few times. This chain connects TRBV5-6 to TRBJ2-3, with 7 bases lining up with TRBD1. Germline V gives CDR1 SGHDT, CDR2 YYEEEE. V gave up 3 bases and J gave up 0 bases; unmatched junction bases: 7. The CDR3 is 16 amino acids. CDR3 sequence (DNA): TGTGCCAGCAGCTCGACAGGGTCCTCTAGCACAGATACGCAGTATTTT. Its translation: CASSSTGSSSTDTQYF.

This clonotype has a handful of counts. V gene TRBV20-1 combines with J gene TRBJ2-1, with TRBD1 matching over 7 bases. The V segment lost 3 bases and the J segment 6 bases; nucleotides outside the gene matches: 8. This CDR3 region has 14 residues. Germline-derived CDR1 and CDR2 are DFQATT and SNEGSKA (reference sequence). The CDR3 bases are TGCAGTGCTAGCAACAGGGGCGACTTCAATGAGCAGTTCTTC. This gives the protein CSASNRGDFNEQFF.

This clonotype has a handful of counts. The chain has TRBV7-9 and TRBJ1-5, with unresolved D. Deletions cut 5 bases from V and 3 bases from J, with 14 bases between. In germline, CDR1 is SEHNR, CDR2 FQNEAQ (reference sequence). The CDR3 totals 15 residues. CDR3 sequence reads: CASSAAGPHNQPQHF. In DNA form, the CDR3 reads TGTGCCAGCAGCGCCGCCGGGCCTCACAATCAGCCCCAGCATTTT.

This clonotype turned up a few times. The V and J genes are TRBV29-1 and TRBJ2-2; D possibly corresponds to TRBD1 (5 bases). Germline-derived CDR1 and CDR2 are SQVTM and ANQGSEA. Trimming removed 7 bases from V and 2 bases from J, with 17 bases in between. CDR3 size: 15 residues. DNA for the CDR3: TGCAGCGCCCTAGACAGTTTCACTAACACCGGGGAGCTGTTTTTT. Protein product: CSALDSFTNTGELFF.

This clonotype came up a few times. The rearrangement links TRBV5-1 to TRBJ2-3, with D unresolved. The length of the CDR3 is 13 residues. In germline, CDR1 is SGHRS, CDR2 YFSETQ. V was cut by 4 bases and J by 6 bases, with 12 bases left in between. The CDR3 nucleotides are TGCGCCAGCAGCAAAAGACCCTCCGATACGCAGTATTTT. Its translation: CASSKRPSDTQYF.

The table lists this clonotype with a few counts. The gene calls are TRBV5-1 and TRBJ2-7; 9 nucleotides match TRBD1. Trimming cost V 10 bases and J 5 bases; bases outside gene matches: 10. The germline V gene encodes CDR1 SGHRS and CDR2 YFSETQ. The CDR3 has 13 residues. The CDR3 nucleotides are TGCGCCTCCCACAGGGGGCGATCGGACGAGCAGTACGTC. It translates to CASHRGRSDEQYV.

The V and J genes are TRBV24-1 and TRBJ2-2; no clear D. Trimming stripped 2 bases from V and 3 bases from J, with 18 bases between. Germline V CDR1 and CDR2: KGHDR, SFDVKD. CDR3 length: 18 amino acids. Here the CDR3 DNA reads TGTGCCACCAGTGATTCAGGCGCAGCCAGGTTCGACACCGGGGAGCTGTTTTTT. Translated, it gives CATSDSGAARFDTGELFF.

The chain employs TRBV20-1 and TRBJ2-7, with 9 bases fitting TRBD1. The V segment lost 3 bases and the J segment 3 bases; nucleotides outside the gene matches: 9. Looked up from germline, CDR1 is DFQATT and CDR2 is SNEGSKA (reference sequence). The CDR3 has 15 amino acids. The chain's CDR3 is CSASTRTGDHYEQYF. CDR3 nucleotides: TGCAGTGCTAGCACCCGGACAGGGGATCACTACGAGCAGTACTTC.

The chain has TRBV10-3 and TRBJ1-2; TRBD1 might be the D (6 bases). The CDR3 contains 12 residues. Germline CDR1 ENHRY, CDR2 SYGVKD. V shed 6 bases and J shed 3 bases, with 8 bases lying between them. CDR3 amino acids: CAIRTGHYGYTF. The DNA of the CDR3 is TGTGCCATCAGGACAGGCCACTATGGCTACACCTTC.

The genes are TRBV7-2 and TRBJ1-1; D is ambiguous. The CDR3 contains 13 residues. In germline, CDR1 is SGHTA, CDR2 FQGNSA. V was cut by 5 bases and J by 0 bases, with 7 bases left in between. The CDR3 is CASSVRLNTEAFF. The DNA for the CDR3 is TGTGCCAGCAGCGTTAGGTTGAACACTGAAGCTTTCTTT.

With regard to this clonotype: An end of the junction does not agree with germline; a read error may underlie this. V gene TRBV6-5 combines with J gene TRBJ1-5, with no clear D. The CDR3 runs 13 residues. CDR1 and CDR2 from the germline V gene are MNHEY and SVGAGI. The CDR3 loop is CASSYSRNQPQNF. The CDR3 coding sequence is TGTGCCAGCAGTTACTCAAGGAACCAGCCCCAGAATTTT.

This clonotype was picked up a small number of times. The V gene is TRBV14, the J gene TRBJ1-3; no clear D gene. Germline CDR1 and CDR2: SGHDN and FVKESK. V was cut by 0 bases and J by 0 bases, with 3 bases left in between. There are 14 residues in the CDR3. CDR3 nucleotide sequence: TGTGCCAGCAGCCAAGATCTCTCTGGAAACACCATATATTTT. It encodes CASSQDLSGNTIYF.

This clonotype was seen a few times. This rearrangement joins TRBV29-1 to TRBJ1-2, with D perhaps TRBD1 (5 bases). V lost 4 bases and J lost 4, with 13 bases in between. This CDR3 has 13 amino acids. Germline CDR1 SQVTM, CDR2 ANQGSEA. DNA of the CDR3: TGCAGCGTTGCATTTGGGGACCGCTATGGCTACACCTTC. Translated: CSVAFGDRYGYTF.

This clonotype occurred once. The rearrangement uses TRBV20-1 and TRBJ1-3; 7 positions agree with TRBD1. This CDR3 has 17 residues. CDR1 and CDR2 from the germline V gene are DFQATT and SNEGSKA (reference sequence). V trimming: 0 bases; J trimming: 0 bases; junction bases outside the gene matches: 8. The CDR3: CSARDPRQGLSGNTIYF. In nucleotides, the CDR3 is TGCAGTGCTAGAGATCCCAGACAGGGCCTCTCTGGAAACACCATATATTTT.

In its sample, this clonotype was seen many times. The genes are TRBV10-3 and TRBJ2-1; TRBD2 aligns across 9 bases. The germline V gene has CDR1 ENHRY and CDR2 SYGVKD. J gave up 4 bases and V 9 bases, and 4 bases lay outside the gene matches. CDR3 length: 13 amino acids. The CDR3 region is CAMSSGIYNEQFF. In DNA form, the CDR3 reads TGTGCCATGTCTAGCGGGATTTACAATGAGCAGTTCTTC.

This clonotype was seen repeatedly, ten times or more. This sequence joins TRBV12-3 or TRBV12-4 and TRBJ1-1; D gene uncertain. The CDR3 loop spans 14 amino acids. The V end lost 2 bases, the J end lost 0 bases, and 7 bases lay between the germline ends. As DNA, the CDR3 is TGTGCCAGCAGTTTAAGTCAGTTGAACACTGAAGCTTTCTTT. Its translation is CASSLSQLNTEAFF.

Only a few counts were recorded for this clonotype. The V and J genes are TRBV29-1 and TRBJ2-1; D may be TRBD2 (6 bases). V dropped 4 bases and J dropped 2 bases, with 12 bases sitting between them. Germline loops: CDR1 SQVTM, CDR2 ANQGSEA. The CDR3 runs 14 residues. CDR3 in DNA: TGCAGCGTTGGGGGAGGATCGGCCTACAATGAGCAGTTCTTC. As protein: CSVGGGSAYNEQFF.

Only a few counts were recorded for this clonotype. This sequence joins TRBV7-2 and TRBJ1-2; 7 bases match TRBD1. CDR1 is SGHTA and CDR2 is FQGNSA in the germline V gene. CDR3 length: 14 residues. V lost 5 bases and J lost 4; bases outside the gene matches: 7. The chain's CDR3 is CASSLGGTVYGYTF. The CDR3 nucleotides are TGTGCCAGCAGCCTGGGGGGGACAGTCTATGGCTACACCTTC.

The rearrangement joins TRBV5-1 to TRBJ1-1; D call uncertain. CDR3 size: 14 residues. Germline loops: CDR1 SGHRS, CDR2 YFSETQ. Trimming pared 0 bases from V and 1 base from J, leaving 7 bases between. The DNA for the CDR3 is TGCGCCAGCAGCTTGGCCAGCGAGAACACTGAAGCTTTCTTT. Translation: CASSLASENTEAFF. The variable domain in full, completed from reference TRBV5-1 and TRBJ1-1, reads KAGVTQTPRYLIKTRGQQVTLSCSPISGHRSVSWYQQTPGQGLQFLFEYFSETQRNKGNFPGRFSGRQFSNSRSEMNVSTLELGDSALYLCASSLASENTEAFFGQGTRLTVV.

In this sample, this clonotype turned up a few times. The rearrangement joins TRBV9 to TRBJ2-3; 14 bases map to TRBD2. Germline loops: CDR1 SGDLS, CDR2 YYNGEE. J gave up 6 bases and V 4 bases, and 7 bases lay outside the gene matches. The CDR3 runs 16 residues. CDR3 loop: CASSKGLAGVLDTQYF. CDR3 nucleotides: TGTGCCAGCAGCAAGGGACTAGCGGGGGTCTTGGATACGCAGTATTTT.

This clonotype was seen a handful of times. The chain couples TRBV7-2 to TRBJ2-7; 8 nucleotides agree with TRBD2. The CDR3 contains 14 residues. CDR1 SGHTA and CDR2 FQGNSA come from the germline V gene. The junction had 7 bases not matched to a gene; V was cut back by 6 bases and J by 3 bases. The CDR3 sequence: CASSRGSGSYEQYV. CDR3 DNA: TGTGCCAGCAGTCGGGGAAGCGGGAGCTACGAGCAGTACGTC.

The chain combines TRBV5-1 with TRBJ2-1, with TRBD2 identical over 11 bases. Germline lookup yields CDR1 SGHRS and CDR2 YFSETQ. Germline trimming cut 0 bases from V and 4 bases from J; bases unmatched to any gene: 3. The CDR3 has 16 residues. In DNA form, the CDR3 reads TGCGCCAGCAGCTTGGGACTAGCGGGAAGATACAATGAGCAGTTCTTC. Translated, it gives CASSLGLAGRYNEQFF.

This clonotype came up a few times. The chain joins TRBV9 to TRBJ2-1; D gene uncertain. The CDR3 length is 12 residues. Germline V gives CDR1 SGDLS, CDR2 YYNGEE. With 3 bases removed from V and 4 bases from J, the gap between germline ends came to 5 bases. DNA for the CDR3: TGTGCCAGCAGCGCCCAATACAATGAGCAGTTCTTC. Translating gives CASSAQYNEQFF.

In this sample, this clonotype turned up a few times. The chain uses TRBV4-1 and TRBJ2-7, with unresolved D. CDR3 length: 15 residues. V was clipped by 5 bases and J by 0 bases, with 14 bases between them. Germline V lookup: CDR1 MGHRA, CDR2 YSYEKL. The CDR3 coding sequence is TGCGCCAGCAGCTTAGAATCACAGTTCTCCTACGAGCAGTACTTC. It specifies CASSLESQFSYEQYF.

This clonotype was seen at least ten times. The junction does not match germline at one end; this may be a read error. This rearrangement joins TRBV5-1 to TRBJ2-7; maybe TRBD1 (5 bases). The CDR3 is 18 amino acids. The germline CDR1 and CDR2 sequences are SGHRS and YFSETQ. The CDR3 bases are TGCGCCAGCAGCATGGGTCTCTGGGGCGAGCTAGTCTCCGACGAGCAGTACTTC. It codes for CASSMGLWGELVSDEQYF.

The sample holds a few counts of this clonotype. J is TRBJ2-5 and V is TRBV6-2 or TRBV6-3, with 9 bases lining up with TRBD1. This CDR3 is built from 15 residues. V shed 6 bases and J 5 bases; nucleotides not matched to a gene: 10. CDR1 is MNHEY, CDR2 SVGEGT, per germline. In DNA form, the CDR3 reads TGTGCCAGCAGAAGAACAGGGGGCGGATTGGAGACCCAGTACTTC. This codes for CASRRTGGGLETQYF.